The 14 T cell receptor beta chains below come from one sample, sequenced in a study of blood T cell repertoires in COVID-19. Assay: immunoSEQ multiplex PCR; the TCRdb copy retains only in-frame clones and omits some. The sample contains 650,000 to 800,000 clones, around 90% of which appear only once. Material: peripheral blood. The receptor source for this set is a woman aged 18-29 years with acute or convalescent COVID-19.

The rearrangement links TRBV6-6 to TRBJ2-5, with 9 nucleotides matching TRBD2. CDR3 length equals 15 residues. V trimming: 0 bases; J trimming: 3 bases; junction bases outside the gene matches: 2. CDR1 is MNHNY, CDR2 SVGAGI, per germline (reference sequence). CDR3 sequence: CASSYSLAGKETQYF. The CDR3 DNA follows: TGTGCCAGCAGTTACTCTCTAGCGGGGAAAGAGACCCAGTACTTC.

V is TRBV30 and J is TRBJ2-1, with TRBD2 matching 8 bases. This CDR3 spans 14 amino acids. CDR1 and CDR2 from the germline V gene are GTSNPN and SVGIG (reference sequence). The junction had 8 bases not matched to a gene; V was cut back by 0 bases and J by 10 bases. The CDR3 nucleotides read TGTGCCTGGAGTGTACCAGCGGGGGTTGGAGAGCAGTTCTTC. The encoded protein is CAWSVPAGVGEQFF.

The rearrangement uses TRBV30 and TRBJ1-6; TRBD1 is a possible D gene (6 bases). The germline gives CDR1 GTSNPN, CDR2 SVGIG (reference sequence). Trimming removed 6 bases at V and 9 bases at J, with 12 bases between. The CDR3 length is 12 residues. The CDR3 DNA follows: TGTGCCTGCCAGGGGAACGGTTCACCCCTCCACTTT. Its protein is CACQGNGSPLHF.

The gene calls are TRBV7-2 and TRBJ1-1, with 7 bases matching TRBD1. The CDR3 totals 15 residues. J gave up 5 bases and V 2 bases, and 8 bases lay outside the gene matches. CDR1 and CDR2 from the germline V gene are SGHTA and FQGNSA. The CDR3 DNA follows: TGTGCCAGCAGCTTACTTTTCGCAGGGGGGACTGAAGCTTTCTTT. Translating it yields CASSLLFAGGTEAFF. Full variable domain (missing parts from reference TRBV7-2 and TRBJ1-1): GAGVSQSPSNKVTEKGKDVELRCDPISGHTALYWYRQSLGQGLEFLIYFQGNSAPDKSGLPSDRFSAERTGGSVSTLTIQRTQQEDSAVYLCASSLLFAGGTEAFFGQGTRLTVV.

This clone was seen a single time. This chain connects TRBV24-1 to TRBJ2-1; D perhaps matches TRBD1 (5 bases). Germline-derived CDR1 and CDR2 are KGHDR and SFDVKD. Trimming took 0 bases from V and 8 from J, leaving 7 bases between them. CDR3 length: 13 residues. The CDR3 coding sequence is TGTGCCACCAGTGATTTGGCAGGGTATGAGCAGTTCTTC. This encodes CATSDLAGYEQFF.

The gene calls are TRBV7-9 and TRBJ1-1, with D perhaps matching TRBD1 (6 bases). The CDR3 is made up of 15 amino acids. CDR1 and CDR2 from the germline V gene are SEHNR and FQNEAQ (reference sequence). Trimming took off 0 bases at V and 1 base at J, with 9 bases between the two ends. Here the CDR3 DNA reads TGTGCCAGCAGCTTAGCTACAGGGAGGAACACTGAAGCTTTCTTT. It codes for CASSLATGRNTEAFF. Full variable domain (outside the CDR3, taken from reference TRBV7-9 and TRBJ1-1): DTGVSQNPRHKITKRGQNVTFRCDPISEHNRLYWYRQTLGQGPEFLTYFQNEAQLEKSRLLSDRFSAERPKGSFSTLEIQRTEQGDSAMYLCASSLATGRNTEAFFGQGTRLTVV.

The chain uses TRBV7-9 and TRBJ1-1; D gene ambiguous. V gave up 10 bases and J gave up 0 bases, with 9 bases separating them. The CDR3 consists of 12 residues. Looked up from germline, CDR1 is SEHNR and CDR2 is FQNEAQ (reference sequence). The CDR3 region has the DNA TGTGCCATCGACAATCTGAACACTGAAGCTTTCTTT. Its protein is CAIDNLNTEAFF. The variable domain in full, with the rest retrieved from reference TRBV7-9 and TRBJ1-1, is DTGVSQNPRHKITKRGQNVTFRCDPISEHNRLYWYRQTLGQGPEFLTYFQNEAQLEKSRLLSDRFSAERPKGSFSTLEIQRTEQGDSAMYLCAIDNLNTEAFFGQGTRLTVV.

V and J are TRBV29-1 and TRBJ1-2; D may be TRBD1 (6 bases). The length of the CDR3 is 15 residues. CDR1 and CDR2 from the germline V gene are SQVTM and ANQGSEA. Trimming cost V 3 bases and J 5 bases, with 19 bases left between them. CDR3 amino acids: CSVESPRDKYYGYTF. The CDR3 nucleotides read TGCAGCGTTGAGAGTCCCCGGGACAAATATTATGGCTACACCTTC.

The chain joins TRBV6-1 to TRBJ1-1, with TRBD1 identical over 9 bases. V dropped 2 bases and J dropped 7; count of bases not matched to a gene: 5. The length of the CDR3 is 14 residues. Germline CDR1 MNHNS, CDR2 SASEGT. The CDR3 sequence is CASSETGGAVEAFF. The CDR3 DNA reads as TGTGCCAGCAGTGAAACAGGGGGCGCGGTTGAAGCTTTCTTT.

The V and J genes are TRBV5-1 and TRBJ2-1, with 10 bases that match TRBD2. Germline values: CDR1 SGHRS, CDR2 YFSETQ. Trimming took 4 bases from V and 9 from J; bases not matched to a gene: 7. The CDR3 is 14 amino acids. This CDR3 reads CASSGTSASSEQFF. For the CDR3, the DNA is TGCGCCAGCAGCGGGACTAGCGCGTCGAGTGAGCAGTTCTTC.

This clone was found once. V is TRBV4-3 and J is TRBJ1-2; tentative D call: TRBD1 (5 bases). V lost 0 bases and J 1 base, leaving 12 bases between the germline ends. This CDR3 has 16 amino acids. Germline V gene data show CDR1 as LGHNA and CDR2 as YSLEER. CDR3 sequence reads: CASSQDTGQGNYGYTF. In nucleotides, the CDR3 is TGCGCCAGCAGCCAAGATACGGGCCAGGGTAACTATGGCTACACCTTC.

J is TRBJ1-2 and V is TRBV24-1; D possibly corresponds to TRBD1 (5 bases). CDR3 size: 13 residues. Trimming removed 7 bases at V and 6 bases at J, with 14 bases between. CDR1 and CDR2 (germline): KGHDR, SFDVKD. The DNA of the CDR3 is TGTGCCACCAGCCTTACTGGGGCGGATGGCTACACCTTC. The encoded protein is CATSLTGADGYTF.

The chain is built from TRBV19 and TRBJ1-5, with D possibly being TRBD1 (6 bases). V lost 7 bases, J lost 5 bases, and 24 bases lay in between. The CDR3 is 17 residues long. Germline V gene sequence: CDR1 LNHDA, CDR2 SQIVND (reference sequence). CDR3 residues: CASTDRATGRIDQPQHF. The CDR3 DNA reads TGTGCCAGTACCGACCGAGCGACAGGTCGGATCGATCAGCCCCAGCATTTT. Full variable domain (rest looked up from reference TRBV19 and TRBJ1-5): DGGITQSPKYLFRKEGQNVTLSCEQNLNHDAMYWYRQDPGQGLRLIYYSQIVNDFQKGDIAEGYSVSREKKESFPLTVTSAQKNPTAFYLCASTDRATGRIDQPQHFGDGTRLSIL.

This clone was seen more than once but under ten times. The V gene is TRBV5-8, the J gene TRBJ1-1; D possibly corresponds to TRBD1 (6 bases). V was trimmed by 1 base and J by 7 bases, leaving 11 bases between them. There are 13 residues in the CDR3. Germline-derived CDR1 and CDR2 are SGHTS and YDEGEE. Here the CDR3 DNA reads TGTGCCAGCAGCTTGCTGGGGGCGGTTGAAGCTTTCTTT. As protein: CASSLLGAVEAFF.